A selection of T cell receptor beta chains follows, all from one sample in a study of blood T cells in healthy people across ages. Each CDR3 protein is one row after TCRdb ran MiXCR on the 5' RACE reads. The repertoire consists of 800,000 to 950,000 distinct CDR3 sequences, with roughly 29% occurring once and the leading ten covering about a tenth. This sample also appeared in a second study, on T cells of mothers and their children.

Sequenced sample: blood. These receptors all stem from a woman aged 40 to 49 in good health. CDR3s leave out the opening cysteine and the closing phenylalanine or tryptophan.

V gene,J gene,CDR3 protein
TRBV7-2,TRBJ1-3,ASSSTHLDSGNTIY
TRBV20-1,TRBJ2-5,SARVPGRGETQY
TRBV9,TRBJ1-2,ASSVVGAGGRYGYT
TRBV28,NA,ASRGARGPDEQY
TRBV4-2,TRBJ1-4,ASSQVSRATNEKLF
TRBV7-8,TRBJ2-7,ASSHFRDRFSYEQY
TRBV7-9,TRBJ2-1,ASSWWGAVTSYNEQF
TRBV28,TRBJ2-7,ASSAIPGQGNYEQY
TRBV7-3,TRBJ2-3,ASSLNQGAGDTQY
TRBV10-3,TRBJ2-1,AISETLVGIDEQF
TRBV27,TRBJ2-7,ASSLGHGKGDYEQY
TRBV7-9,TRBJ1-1,ASSLLAMNTEAF
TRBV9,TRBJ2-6,ASSVFSVSGANVLT
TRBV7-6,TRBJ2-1,ASSLNLAGANNEQF
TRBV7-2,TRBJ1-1,ASSKGYTEAF
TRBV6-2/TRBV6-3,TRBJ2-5,ASSYSSATETQY
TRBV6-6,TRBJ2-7,ASSPPDRAEQY
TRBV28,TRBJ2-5,AGRLDQGRLGQETQY
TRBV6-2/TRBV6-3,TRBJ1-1,ASSPPRVVAEAF
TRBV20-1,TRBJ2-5,SARDLRQAEETQY
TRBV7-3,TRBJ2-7,ASSQQGGMAYEQY
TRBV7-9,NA,ASSPSGGQYEQY
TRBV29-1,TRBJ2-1,SVDSLAAYNEQF
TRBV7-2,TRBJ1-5,ASSLEGHSNQPQH
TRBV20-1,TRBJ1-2,SAYRGFSGYT
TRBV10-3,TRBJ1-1,AISGRTNTEAF
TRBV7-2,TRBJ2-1,ASSLIAYSYNEQF
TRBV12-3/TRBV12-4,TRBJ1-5,ASSYRVGRATQPQH
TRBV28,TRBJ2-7,ASTPSGADEQY
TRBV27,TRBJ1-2,ASSRIMAGGGGYT
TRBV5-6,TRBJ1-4,ASSLFLIGEKLF
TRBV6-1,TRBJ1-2,ASRGTGTPDYGYT
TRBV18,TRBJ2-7,ASSQYGQSIYEQY
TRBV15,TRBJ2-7,ATSRERTGTDEQY
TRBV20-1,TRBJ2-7,SASFAQGGPYEQY
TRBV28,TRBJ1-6,AGSLLGTGGSPLH
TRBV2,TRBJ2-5,ASSETGVRETQY
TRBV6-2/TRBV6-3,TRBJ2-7,ASSITGTQPSYEQY
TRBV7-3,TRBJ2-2,ASSLTGHTGELF
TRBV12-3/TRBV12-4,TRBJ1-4,ASSFGIRRADEKLF
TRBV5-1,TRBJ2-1,ASGRDGRLSSSRDNEQF
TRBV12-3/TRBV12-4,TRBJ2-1,ASSPLAGGTLVDEQF
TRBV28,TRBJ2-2,ASVLGGRTGELF
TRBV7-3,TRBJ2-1,ASSSRPGLVRNEQF
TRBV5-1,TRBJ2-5,ASSVGQGDYNDQY
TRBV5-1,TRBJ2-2,ASSNGRGYTGELF
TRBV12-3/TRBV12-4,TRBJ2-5,ASSRQAGSSETQY
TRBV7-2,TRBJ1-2,AETGADTTYGYT
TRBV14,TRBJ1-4,ASSQTMTALTEKLF
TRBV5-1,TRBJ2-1,ASSTGEGGSSYNEQF